The subject of this entry is one TCR beta chain. What it binds is not known. This specimen belongs to a study of cytomegalovirus exposure and HLA in healthy donors. General observations from the study: In a later analysis, HLA-associated TCR beta chains were more clonally expanded than equally common others.

A multiplex PCR was run with 60 Vbeta primers and 13 Jbeta primers. Produced via immunoSEQ multiplex PCR; TCRdb's table is partial and in-frame only. The sample includes over 150,000 clones, 75% to 85% of them seen just once. Healthy individuals who donated bone marrow served as the donors. Donors sampled were nominally healthy, though unrecorded immune exposures were likely. V lost 1 base and J lost 2; bases outside the gene matches: 3. This CDR3 has 15 amino acids. CDR1 SGHKS and CDR2 YYEKEE come from the germline V gene (reference sequence). This chain links TRBV5-5 with TRBJ2-1; 7 bases are shared with TRBD1. The TCR was taken from a woman aged 25 to 39 in good health and CMV-seropositive. Sequenced: PBMCs. The CDR3 reads CASSLSRGTYNEQFF. CDR3 coding DNA: TGTGCCAGCAGCTTGAGCAGGGGGACCTACAATGAGCAGTTCTTC.